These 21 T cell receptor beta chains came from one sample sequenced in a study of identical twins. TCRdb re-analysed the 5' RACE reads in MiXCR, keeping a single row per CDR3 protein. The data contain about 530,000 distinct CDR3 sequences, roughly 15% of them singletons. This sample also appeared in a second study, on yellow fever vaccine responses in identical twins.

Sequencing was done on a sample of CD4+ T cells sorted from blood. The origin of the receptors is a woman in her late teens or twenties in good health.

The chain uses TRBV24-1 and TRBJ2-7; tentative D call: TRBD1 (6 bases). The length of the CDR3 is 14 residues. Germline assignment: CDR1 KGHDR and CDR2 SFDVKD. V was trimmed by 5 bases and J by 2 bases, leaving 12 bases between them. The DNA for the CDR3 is TGTGCCACCAGTGTATCAGGGGATACCTACGAGCAGTACTTC. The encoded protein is CATSVSGDTYEQYF.

The CDR3 loop reads CASSPRREVSGTSSYEQYF. The CDR3 nucleotides are TGTGCCAGCAGCCCGCGGAGGGAAGTAAGCGGGACAAGCTCCTACGAGCAGTACTTC. The chain employs TRBV7-8 and TRBJ2-7, with D possibly matching TRBD2 (7 bases). The V gene lost 5 bases and the J gene lost 0 bases, with 26 bases spanning the gap. Germline CDR1 and CDR2: SGHVS and FQNEAQ. The CDR3 length is 19 residues.

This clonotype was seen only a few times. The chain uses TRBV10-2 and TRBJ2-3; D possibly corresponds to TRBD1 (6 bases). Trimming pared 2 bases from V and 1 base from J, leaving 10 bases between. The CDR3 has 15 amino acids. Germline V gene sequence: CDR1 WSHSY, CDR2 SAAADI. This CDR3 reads CASSEQGLGTDTQYF. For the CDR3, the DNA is TGCGCCAGCAGTGAGCAGGGGCTCGGCACAGATACGCAGTATTTT.

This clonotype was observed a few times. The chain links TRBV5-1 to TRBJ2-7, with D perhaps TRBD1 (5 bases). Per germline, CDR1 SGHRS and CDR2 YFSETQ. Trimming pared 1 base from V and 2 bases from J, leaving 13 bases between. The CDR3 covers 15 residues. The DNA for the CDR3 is TGCGCCAGCAGCTTGCTTGGGGCACCTACCTACGAGCAGTACTTC. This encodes CASSLLGAPTYEQYF.

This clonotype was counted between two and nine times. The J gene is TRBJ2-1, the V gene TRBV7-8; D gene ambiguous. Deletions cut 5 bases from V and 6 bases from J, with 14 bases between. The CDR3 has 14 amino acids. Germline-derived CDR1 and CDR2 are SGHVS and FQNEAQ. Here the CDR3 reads CASSPSEYLNEQFF. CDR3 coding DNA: TGTGCCAGCAGCCCCTCGGAGTACCTCAATGAGCAGTTCTTC.

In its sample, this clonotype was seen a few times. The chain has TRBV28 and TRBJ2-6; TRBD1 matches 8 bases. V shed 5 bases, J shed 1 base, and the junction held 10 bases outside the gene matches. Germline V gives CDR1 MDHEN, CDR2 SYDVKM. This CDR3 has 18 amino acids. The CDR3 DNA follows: TGTGCCAGCAGTGGGTTAGGGGGACAGGAGTCTGGGGCCAACGTCCTGACTTTC. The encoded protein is CASSGLGGQESGANVLTF.

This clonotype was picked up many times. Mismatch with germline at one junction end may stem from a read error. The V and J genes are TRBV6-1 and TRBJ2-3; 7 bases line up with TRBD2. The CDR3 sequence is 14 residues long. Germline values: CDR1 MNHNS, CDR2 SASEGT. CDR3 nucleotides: TGTGCCAGCAGTCAAGCGGGGAGCACAGATACGCAGTATTTT. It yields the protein CASSQAGSTDTQYF.

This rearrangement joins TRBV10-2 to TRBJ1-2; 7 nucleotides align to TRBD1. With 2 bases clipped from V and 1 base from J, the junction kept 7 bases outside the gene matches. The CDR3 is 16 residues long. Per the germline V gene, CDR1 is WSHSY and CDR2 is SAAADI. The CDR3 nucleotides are TGCGCCAGCAGTGAGCCTGGGGACAGCCTTAACTATGGCTACACCTTC. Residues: CASSEPGDSLNYGYTF.

CDR3 sequence (DNA): TGTGCCAGCAGTTTACGTGGGGGGGAAGAGACCCAGTACTTC. It encodes CASSLRGGEETQYF. J is TRBJ2-5 and V is TRBV12-3 or TRBV12-4, with 7 bases aligning to TRBD2. This CDR3 is 14 amino acids long. V was pared by 2 bases and J by 3 bases, with 3 bases of the junction left unmatched.

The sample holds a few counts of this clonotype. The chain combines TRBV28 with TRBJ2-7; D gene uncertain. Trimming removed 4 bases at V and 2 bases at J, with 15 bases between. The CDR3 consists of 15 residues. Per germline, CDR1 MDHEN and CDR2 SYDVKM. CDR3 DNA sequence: TGTGCCAGCAGTTCGGCCGCAAAAGGTGCCTACGAGCAGTACGTC. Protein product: CASSSAAKGAYEQYV.

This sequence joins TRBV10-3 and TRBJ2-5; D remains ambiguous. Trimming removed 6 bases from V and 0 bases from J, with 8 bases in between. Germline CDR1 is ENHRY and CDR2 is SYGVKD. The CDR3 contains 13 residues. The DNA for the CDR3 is TGTGCCATCAGGCAGCCTAACCAAGAGACCCAGTACTTC. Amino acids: CAIRQPNQETQYF.

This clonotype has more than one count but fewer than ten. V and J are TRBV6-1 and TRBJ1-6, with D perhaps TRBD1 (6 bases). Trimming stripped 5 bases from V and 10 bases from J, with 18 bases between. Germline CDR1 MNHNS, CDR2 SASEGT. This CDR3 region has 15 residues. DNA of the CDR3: TGTGCCAGCAGTCCCCTCGAGGACAGCGCCTCACCCCTCCACTTT. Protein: CASSPLEDSASPLHF.

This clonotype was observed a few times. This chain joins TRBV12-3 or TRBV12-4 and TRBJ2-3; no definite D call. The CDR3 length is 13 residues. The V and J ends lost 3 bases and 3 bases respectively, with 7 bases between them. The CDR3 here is CASSFTWTDTQYF. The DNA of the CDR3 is TGTGCCAGCAGTTTTACTTGGACAGATACGCAGTATTTT.

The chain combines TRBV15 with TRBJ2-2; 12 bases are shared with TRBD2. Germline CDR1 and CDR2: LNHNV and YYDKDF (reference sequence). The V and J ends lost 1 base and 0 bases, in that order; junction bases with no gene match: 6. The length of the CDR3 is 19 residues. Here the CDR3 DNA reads TGTGCCACCAGCAGAGTCTTGCTAGCGGGAGGGGCGAACACCGGGGAGCTGTTTTTT. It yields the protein CATSRVLLAGGANTGELFF. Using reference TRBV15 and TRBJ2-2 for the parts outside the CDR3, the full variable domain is DAMVIQNPRYQVTQFGKPVTLSCSQTLNHNVMYWYQQKSSQAPKLLFHYYDKDFNNEADTPDNFQSRRPNTSFCFLDIRSPGLGDTAMYLCATSRVLLAGGANTGELFFGEGSRLTVL.

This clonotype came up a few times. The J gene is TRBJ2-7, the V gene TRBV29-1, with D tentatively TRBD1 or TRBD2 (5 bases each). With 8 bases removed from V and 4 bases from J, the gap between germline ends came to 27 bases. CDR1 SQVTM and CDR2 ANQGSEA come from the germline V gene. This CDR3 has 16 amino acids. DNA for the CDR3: TGCAGCACGGCGGACAAGGACTCATCCACCTCTTACGAGCAGTACTTC. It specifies CSTADKDSSTSYEQYF.

The CDR3 loop reads CASSTKGRDGYEQYF. CDR3 DNA: TGTGCCAGCAGCACTAAGGGCAGGGACGGCTACGAGCAGTACTTC. V gene TRBV7-9 combines with J gene TRBJ2-7; D may correspond to TRBD1 or TRBD2 (5 bases each). CDR3 length: 15 residues. V lost 5 bases and J lost 3, with 17 bases in between. From germline, CDR1 is SEHNR and CDR2 FQNEAQ (reference sequence). Full variable domain (outside the CDR3, taken from reference TRBV7-9 and TRBJ2-7): DTGVSQNPRHKITKRGQNVTFRCDPISEHNRLYWYRQTLGQGPEFLTYFQNEAQLEKSRLLSDRFSAERPKGSFSTLEIQRTEQGDSAMYLCASSTKGRDGYEQYFGPGTRLTVT.

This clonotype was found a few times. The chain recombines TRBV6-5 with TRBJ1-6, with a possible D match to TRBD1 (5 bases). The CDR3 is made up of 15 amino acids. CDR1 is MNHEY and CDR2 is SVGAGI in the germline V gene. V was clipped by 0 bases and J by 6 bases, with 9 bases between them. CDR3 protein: CASSYSGTINSPLHF. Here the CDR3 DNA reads TGTGCCAGCAGTTACTCCGGGACGATTAATTCACCCCTCCACTTT.

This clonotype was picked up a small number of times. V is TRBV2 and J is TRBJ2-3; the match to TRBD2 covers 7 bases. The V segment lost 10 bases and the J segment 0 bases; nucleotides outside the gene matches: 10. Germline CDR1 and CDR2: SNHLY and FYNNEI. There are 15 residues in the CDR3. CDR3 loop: CATGREGTSTDTQYF. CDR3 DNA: TGTGCCACCGGTAGGGAGGGGACTAGCACAGATACGCAGTATTTT.

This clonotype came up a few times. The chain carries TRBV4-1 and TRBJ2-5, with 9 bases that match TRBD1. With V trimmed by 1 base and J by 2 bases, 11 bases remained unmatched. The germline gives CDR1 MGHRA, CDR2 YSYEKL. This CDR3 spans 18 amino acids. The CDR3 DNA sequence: TGCGCCAGCAGCCAAGCCCCTCCCGGGACAGGGCTACAAGAGACCCAGTACTTC. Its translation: CASSQAPPGTGLQETQYF.

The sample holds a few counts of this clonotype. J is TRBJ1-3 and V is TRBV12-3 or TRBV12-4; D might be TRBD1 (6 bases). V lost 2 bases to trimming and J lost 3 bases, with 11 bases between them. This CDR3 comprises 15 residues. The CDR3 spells CASSLRGSHGNTIYF. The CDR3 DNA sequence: TGTGCCAGCAGTTTAAGGGGGTCTCATGGAAACACCATATATTTT.

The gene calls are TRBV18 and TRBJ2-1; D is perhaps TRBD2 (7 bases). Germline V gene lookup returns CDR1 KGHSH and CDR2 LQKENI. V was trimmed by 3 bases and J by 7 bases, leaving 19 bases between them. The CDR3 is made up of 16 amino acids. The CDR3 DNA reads TGTGCCAGCTCACCTAGGGCGGGGGCCCCCTTGAATGAGCAGTTCTTC. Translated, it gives CASSPRAGAPLNEQFF. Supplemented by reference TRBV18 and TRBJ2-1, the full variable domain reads NAGVMQNPRHLVRRRGQEARLRCSPMKGHSHVYWYRQLPEEGLKFMVYLQKENIIDESGMPKERFSAEFPKEGPSILRIQQVVRGDSAAYFCASSPRAGAPLNEQFFGPGTRLTVL.